A selection of T cell receptor beta chains follows, all from one sample in a study of CD8+ T cells in alopecia areata. Libraries were prepared by immunoSEQ multiplex PCR; TCRdb keeps only in-frame clonotypes and omits some of them. The sample includes 150,000 to 200,000 clones, 55% seen only once; the top ten take about 4.5%. Input material: CD4+ T cells sorted from blood. The receptor set was obtained from a human donor in good health. Both conserved end residues are part of each CDR3. Fields, in order: clone size, V gene, D gene, CDR3 length, J gene, CDR3 protein, CDR3 DNA. A D gene is named only where the DNA matches it firmly. A clone size is listed for some rows: how often the clone was seen (once, few, many), or a class if it is expanded.

clone size: -
V gene: TRBV27
D gene: -
CDR3 length: 12
J gene: TRBJ2-5
CDR3 protein: CASTTWGEAQYF
CDR3 DNA: TGTGCCAGCACGACTTGGGGGGAGGCCCAGTACTTC

clone size: few
V gene: TRBV2
D gene: -
CDR3 length: 14
J gene: TRBJ2-1
CDR3 protein: CASTEVGLDNEQFF
CDR3 DNA: TGTGCCAGCACCGAGGTGGGGCTTGACAATGAGCAGTTCTTC

clone size: -
V gene: TRBV29-1
D gene: -
CDR3 length: 12
J gene: TRBJ2-7
CDR3 protein: CSVQGGGYEQYF
CDR3 DNA: TGCAGCGTACAGGGAGGTGGCTACGAGCAGTACTTC

clone size: -
V gene: TRBV11-2
D gene: TRBD2
CDR3 length: 15
J gene: TRBJ2-1
CDR3 protein: CASSYNSGSPNEQFF
CDR3 DNA: TGTGCCAGCAGCTATAATAGCGGGAGTCCCAATGAGCAGTTCTTC

clone size: -
V gene: TRBV5-1
D gene: -
CDR3 length: 16
J gene: TRBJ1-5
CDR3 protein: CASSVGTGNSNQPQHF
CDR3 DNA: TGCGCCAGCAGCGTAGGGACGGGTAATAGCAATCAGCCCCAGCATTTT

clone size: -
V gene: TRBV29-1
D gene: TRBD1
CDR3 length: 13
J gene: TRBJ2-3
CDR3 protein: CSARQGTPDTQYF
CDR3 DNA: TGCAGCGCCCGACAGGGGACGCCAGATACGCAGTATTTT

clone size: -
V gene: TRBV29-1
D gene: -
CDR3 length: 9
J gene: TRBJ2-1
CDR3 protein: CSVHPEQFF
CDR3 DNA: TGCAGCGTTCACCCTGAGCAGTTCTTC

clone size: -
V gene: TRBV6-5
D gene: -
CDR3 length: 14
J gene: TRBJ1-1
CDR3 protein: CASSPRGLNTEAFF
CDR3 DNA: TGTGCCAGCAGCCCCAGGGGTTTGAACACTGAAGCTTTCTTT

clone size: few
V gene: TRBV7-2
D gene: -
CDR3 length: 14
J gene: TRBJ2-1
CDR3 protein: CASSWESSYNEQFF
CDR3 DNA: TGTGCCAGCAGCTGGGAGAGCTCCTACAATGAGCAGTTCTTC

clone size: few
V gene: TRBV19
D gene: TRBD2
CDR3 length: 15
J gene: TRBJ2-1
CDR3 protein: CASSIGSGRANEQFF
CDR3 DNA: TGTGCCAGTAGTATAGGAAGCGGGAGGGCCAATGAGCAGTTCTTC

clone size: -
V gene: TRBV15
D gene: -
CDR3 length: 14
J gene: TRBJ2-7
CDR3 protein: CATSRTGFLDEQYF
CDR3 DNA: TGTGCCACCAGCCGTACAGGGTTTCTAGACGAGCAGTACTTC

clone size: -
V gene: TRBV29-1
D gene: TRBD2
CDR3 length: 17
J gene: TRBJ2-5
CDR3 protein: CSVGAISSGRYQETQYF
CDR3 DNA: TGCAGCGTTGGAGCCATTTCTAGCGGGAGGTACCAAGAGACCCAGTACTTC

clone size: -
V gene: TRBV10-3
D gene: -
CDR3 length: 16
J gene: TRBJ2-4
CDR3 protein: CAISESTHLAKNIQYF
CDR3 DNA: TGTGCCATCAGTGAGTCCACACACCTAGCCAAAAACATTCAGTACTTC

clone size: few
V gene: TRBV7-2
D gene: -
CDR3 length: 13
J gene: TRBJ1-5
CDR3 protein: CASSLTNISPQHF
CDR3 DNA: TGTGCCAGCAGCTTGACAAATATTTCGCCCCAGCATTTT

clone size: -
V gene: TRBV19
D gene: -
CDR3 length: 14
J gene: TRBJ2-1
CDR3 protein: CASSREMSYNEQFF
CDR3 DNA: TGTGCCAGTTCACGGGAGATGTCCTACAATGAGCAGTTCTTC

clone size: -
V gene: TRBV7-6
D gene: -
CDR3 length: 12
J gene: TRBJ1-5
CDR3 protein: CASSWAGQPQHF
CDR3 DNA: TGTGCCAGCAGCTGGGCGGGTCAGCCCCAGCATTTT

clone size: -
V gene: TRBV7-9
D gene: -
CDR3 length: 13
J gene: TRBJ2-1
CDR3 protein: CASSPKGPSEQFF
CDR3 DNA: TGTGCCAGCAGCCCGAAGGGACCATCGGAGCAGTTCTTC

clone size: -
V gene: TRBV30
D gene: -
CDR3 length: 15
J gene: TRBJ1-2
CDR3 protein: CAGERGGIVDYGYTF
CDR3 DNA: TGTGCCGGGGAGAGGGGTGGGATCGTCGACTATGGCTACACCTTC

clone size: -
V gene: TRBV7-9
D gene: -
CDR3 length: 15
J gene: TRBJ2-5
CDR3 protein: CASSPLQGGQETQYF
CDR3 DNA: TGTGCCAGCAGTCCCCTCCAAGGGGGACAAGAGACCCAGTACTTC